One and the same sample provided the 6 T cell receptor beta chains below, sequenced in a study of regulatory T cells in long-lasting Graves disease. Construction of TCR beta libraries relied on iRepertoire HTBI primers and on Arm-PCR targeting CDR3 regions. TCRdb passed the multiplex PCR reads through MiXCR, listing each CDR3 protein once. There are approximately 310,000 distinct CDR3 sequences in the sample; over 15% occur only once, and about 38% lies in the top ten. Described time point: newly diagnosed GD, antithyroid drugs for less than 3 months. After RNA was extracted from PBMCs, the TCR library was made from it. Source: peripheral blood mononuclear cells (PBMCs), taken at new diagnosis, from a patient treated with antithyroid drugs. The receptors were gathered from a female donor with Graves disease.

In its sample, this clonotype was seen many times. The chain recombines TRBV28 with TRBJ1-1; D is unclear. This CDR3 contains 13 residues. Trimming took 7 bases from V and 0 from J, leaving 9 bases between them. The germline V gene encodes CDR1 MDHEN and CDR2 SYDVKM. The CDR3 DNA is TGTGCCAGCATGGTTGCTGTGAACACTGAAGCTTTCTTT. This encodes CASMVAVNTEAFF.

The table lists this clonotype with a few counts. V and J are TRBV27 and TRBJ1-4, with TRBD1 identical over 7 bases. J gave up 10 bases and V 5 bases, and 4 bases lay outside the gene matches. The CDR3 length is 12 residues. The germline V gene has CDR1 MNHEY and CDR2 SMNVEV (reference sequence). The DNA of the CDR3 is TGTGCCAGCAGTAGGGACAGTGGAAAACTGTTTTTT. It is translated as CASSRDSGKLFF.

This clonotype came up many times. The chain couples TRBV5-6 to TRBJ2-7, with TRBD1 identical over 10 bases. The CDR3 is 16 amino acids. Germline V gives CDR1 SGHDT, CDR2 YYEEEE. The trim removed 3 bases at V and 1 base at J, leaving 7 bases unmatched. CDR3 nucleotides: TGTGCCAGCAGCTGGGACGGGACAGGGGTGTCCTACGAGCAGTACTTC. Amino acid sequence: CASSWDGTGVSYEQYF.

Comments on this clonotype: One end of the junction does not line up with germline, which may come from a read error. The J gene is TRBJ1-6, the V gene TRBV11-3; TRBD1 might be the D (5 bases). The germline V gene encodes CDR1 SGHNT and CDR2 YENEEA. The CDR3 sequence is 15 residues long. CDR3 DNA: TGTGCCAGCAGCTTACAGACTCAGGGCAATTCGCCCCTCCACTTT. Translating gives CASSLQTQGNSPLHF.

This clonotype was counted many times. The chain has TRBV7-3 and TRBJ2-7; D not resolved. Looked up from germline, CDR1 is SGHTA and CDR2 is FQGTGA. This CDR3 has 16 residues. V was clipped by 2 bases and J by 3 bases, with 17 bases between them. CDR3 in amino acids: CASSLPLSPDLYEQYF. The CDR3 DNA follows: TGTGCCAGCAGCTTACCCTTGTCCCCAGATCTCTACGAGCAGTACTTC.

The table lists this clonotype with many counts. This sequence joins TRBV6-2 or TRBV6-3 and TRBJ2-6; D call uncertain. The germline gives CDR1 MNHEY, CDR2 SVGEGT. The germline V and J ends were trimmed by 5 bases and 0 bases, with 8 bases remaining between them. The length of the CDR3 is 15 residues. CDR3 sequence (DNA): TGTGCCAGCAGTAGATGGGGCTCTGGGGCCAACGTCCTGACTTTC. It codes for CASSRWGSGANVLTF.